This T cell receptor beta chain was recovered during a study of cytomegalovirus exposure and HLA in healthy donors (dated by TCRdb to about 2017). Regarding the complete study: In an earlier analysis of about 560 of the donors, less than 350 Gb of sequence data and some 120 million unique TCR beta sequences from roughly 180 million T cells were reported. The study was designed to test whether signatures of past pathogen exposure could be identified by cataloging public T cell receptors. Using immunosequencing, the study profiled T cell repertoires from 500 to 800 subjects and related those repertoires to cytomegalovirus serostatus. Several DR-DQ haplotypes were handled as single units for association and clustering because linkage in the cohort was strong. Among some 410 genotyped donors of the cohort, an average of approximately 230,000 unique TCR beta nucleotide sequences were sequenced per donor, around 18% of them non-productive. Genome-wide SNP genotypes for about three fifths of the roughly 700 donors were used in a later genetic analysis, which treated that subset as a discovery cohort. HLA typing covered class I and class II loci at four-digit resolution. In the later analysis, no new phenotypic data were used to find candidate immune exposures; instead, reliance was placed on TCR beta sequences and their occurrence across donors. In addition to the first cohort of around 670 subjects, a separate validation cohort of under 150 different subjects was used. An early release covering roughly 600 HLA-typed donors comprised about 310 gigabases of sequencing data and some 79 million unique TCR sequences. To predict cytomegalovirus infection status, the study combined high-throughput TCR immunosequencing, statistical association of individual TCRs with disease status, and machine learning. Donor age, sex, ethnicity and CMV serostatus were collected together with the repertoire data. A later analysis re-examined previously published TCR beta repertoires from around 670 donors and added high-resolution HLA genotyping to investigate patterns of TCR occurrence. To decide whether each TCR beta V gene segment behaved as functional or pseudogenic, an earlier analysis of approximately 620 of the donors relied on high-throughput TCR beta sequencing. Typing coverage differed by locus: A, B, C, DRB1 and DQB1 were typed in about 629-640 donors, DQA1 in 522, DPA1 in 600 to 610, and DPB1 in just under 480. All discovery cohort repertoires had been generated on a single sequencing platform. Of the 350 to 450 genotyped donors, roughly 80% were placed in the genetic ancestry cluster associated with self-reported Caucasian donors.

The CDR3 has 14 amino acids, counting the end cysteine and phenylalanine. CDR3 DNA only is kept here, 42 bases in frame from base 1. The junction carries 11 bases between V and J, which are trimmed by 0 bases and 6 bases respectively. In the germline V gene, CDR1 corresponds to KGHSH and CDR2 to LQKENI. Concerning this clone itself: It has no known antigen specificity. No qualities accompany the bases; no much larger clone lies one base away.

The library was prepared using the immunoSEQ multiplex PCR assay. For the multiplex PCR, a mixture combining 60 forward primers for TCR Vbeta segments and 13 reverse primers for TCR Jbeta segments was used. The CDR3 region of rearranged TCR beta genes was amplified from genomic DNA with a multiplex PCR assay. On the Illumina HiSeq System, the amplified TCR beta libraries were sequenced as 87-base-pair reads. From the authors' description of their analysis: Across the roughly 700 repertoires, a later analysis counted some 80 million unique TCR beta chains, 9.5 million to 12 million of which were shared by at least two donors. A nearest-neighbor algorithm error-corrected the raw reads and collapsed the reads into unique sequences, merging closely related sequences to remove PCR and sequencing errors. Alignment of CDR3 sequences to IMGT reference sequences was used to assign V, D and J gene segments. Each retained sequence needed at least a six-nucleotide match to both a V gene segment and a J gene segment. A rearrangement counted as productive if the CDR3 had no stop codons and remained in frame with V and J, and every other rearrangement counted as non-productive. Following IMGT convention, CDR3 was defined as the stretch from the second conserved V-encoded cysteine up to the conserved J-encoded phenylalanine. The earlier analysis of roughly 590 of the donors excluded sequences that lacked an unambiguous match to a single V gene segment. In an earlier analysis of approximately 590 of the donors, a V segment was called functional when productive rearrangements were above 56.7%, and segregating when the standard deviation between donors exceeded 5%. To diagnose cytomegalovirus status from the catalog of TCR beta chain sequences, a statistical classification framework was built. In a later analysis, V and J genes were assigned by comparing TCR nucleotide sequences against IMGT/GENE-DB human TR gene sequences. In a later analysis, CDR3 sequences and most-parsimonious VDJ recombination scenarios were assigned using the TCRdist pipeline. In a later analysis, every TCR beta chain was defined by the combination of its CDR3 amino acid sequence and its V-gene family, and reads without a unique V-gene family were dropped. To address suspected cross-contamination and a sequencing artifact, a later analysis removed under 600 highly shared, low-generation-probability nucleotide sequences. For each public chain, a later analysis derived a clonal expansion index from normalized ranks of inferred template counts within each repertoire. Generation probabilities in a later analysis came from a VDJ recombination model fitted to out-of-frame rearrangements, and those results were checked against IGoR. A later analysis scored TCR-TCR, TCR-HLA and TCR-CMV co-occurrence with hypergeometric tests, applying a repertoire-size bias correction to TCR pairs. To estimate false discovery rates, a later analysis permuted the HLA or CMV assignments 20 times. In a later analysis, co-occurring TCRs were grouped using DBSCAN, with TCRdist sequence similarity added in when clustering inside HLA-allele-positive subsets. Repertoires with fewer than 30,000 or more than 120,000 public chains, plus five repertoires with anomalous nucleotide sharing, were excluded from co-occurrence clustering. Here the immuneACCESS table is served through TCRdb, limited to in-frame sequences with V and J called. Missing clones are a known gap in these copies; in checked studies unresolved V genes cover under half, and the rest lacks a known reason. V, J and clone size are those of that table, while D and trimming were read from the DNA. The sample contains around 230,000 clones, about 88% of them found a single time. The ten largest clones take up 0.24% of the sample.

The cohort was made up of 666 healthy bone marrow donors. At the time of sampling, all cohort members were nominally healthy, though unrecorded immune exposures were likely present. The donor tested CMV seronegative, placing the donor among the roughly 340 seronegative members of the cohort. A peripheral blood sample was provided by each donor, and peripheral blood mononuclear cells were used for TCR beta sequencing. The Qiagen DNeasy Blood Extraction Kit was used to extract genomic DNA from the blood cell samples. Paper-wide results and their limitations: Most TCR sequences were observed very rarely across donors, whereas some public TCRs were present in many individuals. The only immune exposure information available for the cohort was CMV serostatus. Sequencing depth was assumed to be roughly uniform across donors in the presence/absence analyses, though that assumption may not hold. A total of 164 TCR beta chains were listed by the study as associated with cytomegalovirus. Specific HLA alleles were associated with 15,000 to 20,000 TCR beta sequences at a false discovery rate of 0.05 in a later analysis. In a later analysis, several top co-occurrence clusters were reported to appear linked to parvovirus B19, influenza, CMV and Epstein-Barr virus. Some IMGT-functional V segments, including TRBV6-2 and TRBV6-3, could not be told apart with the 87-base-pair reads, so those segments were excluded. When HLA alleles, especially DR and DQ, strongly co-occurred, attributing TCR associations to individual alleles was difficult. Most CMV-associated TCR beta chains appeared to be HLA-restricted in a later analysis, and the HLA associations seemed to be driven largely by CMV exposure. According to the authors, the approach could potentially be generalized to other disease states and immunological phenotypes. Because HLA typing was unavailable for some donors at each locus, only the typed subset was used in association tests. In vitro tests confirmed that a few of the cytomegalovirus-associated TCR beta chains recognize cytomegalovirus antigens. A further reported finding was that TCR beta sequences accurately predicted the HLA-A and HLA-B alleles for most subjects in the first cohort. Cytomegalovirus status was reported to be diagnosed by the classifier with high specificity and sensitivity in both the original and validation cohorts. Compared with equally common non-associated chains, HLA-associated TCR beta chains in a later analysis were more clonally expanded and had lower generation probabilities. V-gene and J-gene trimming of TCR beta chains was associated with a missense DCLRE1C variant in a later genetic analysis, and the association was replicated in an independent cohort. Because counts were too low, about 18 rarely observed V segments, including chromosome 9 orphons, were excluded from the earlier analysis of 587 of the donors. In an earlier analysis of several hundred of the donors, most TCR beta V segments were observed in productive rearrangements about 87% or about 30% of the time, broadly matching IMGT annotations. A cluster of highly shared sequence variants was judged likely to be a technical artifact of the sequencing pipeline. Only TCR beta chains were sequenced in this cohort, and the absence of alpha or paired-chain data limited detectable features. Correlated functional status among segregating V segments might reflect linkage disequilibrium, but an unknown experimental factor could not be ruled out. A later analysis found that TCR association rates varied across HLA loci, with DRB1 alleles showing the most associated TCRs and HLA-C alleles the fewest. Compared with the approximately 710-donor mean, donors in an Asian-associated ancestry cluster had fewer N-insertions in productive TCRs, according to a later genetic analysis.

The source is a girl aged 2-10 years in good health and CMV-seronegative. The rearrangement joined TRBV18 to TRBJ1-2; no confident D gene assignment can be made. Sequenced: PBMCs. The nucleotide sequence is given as TGTGCCAGCTCACCACCAGGGTGGGAGAATGGCTACACCTTC. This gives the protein CASSPPGWENGYTF.